The 19 T cell receptor beta chains below all came from one sample that was sequenced in a study of CD8 T cells in ankylosing spondylitis. TCRdb redid the calling of the 5' RACE reads with MiXCR, one entry per CDR3 protein. The sample yields some 87,000 distinct CDR3 sequences, around 9.4% seen once. The specimen sequenced was blood, either unsorted or a sorted T cell fraction (not recorded which). The receptors shown here come from a male donor with ankylosing spondylitis or in good health (not recorded which).

The chain couples TRBV20-1 to TRBJ2-1; TRBD1 matches 8 bases. Germline lookup yields CDR1 DFQATT and CDR2 SNEGSKA (reference sequence). The CDR3 totals 13 residues. The ends lost 6 bases at V and 6 bases at J; junction bases unmatched: 7. CDR3: CSAQGALGNEQFF. The CDR3 DNA is TGCAGTGCCCAGGGGGCGCTAGGCAATGAGCAGTTCTTC.

Many counts were recorded for this clonotype. The gene calls are TRBV5-1 and TRBJ2-3; 11 bases are shared with TRBD2. The CDR3 is 16 residues long. Trimming at V came to 0 bases and at J to 0 bases, leaving 0 bases not matched to a gene. The germline gives CDR1 SGHRS, CDR2 YFSETQ. The CDR3 sequence is CASSLGLAGSTDTQYF. CDR3 DNA: TGCGCCAGCAGCTTGGGACTAGCGGGAAGCACAGATACGCAGTATTTT. The variable domain in full, completed from reference TRBV5-1 and TRBJ2-3, reads KAGVTQTPRYLIKTRGQQVTLSCSPISGHRSVSWYQQTPGQGLQFLFEYFSETQRNKGNFPGRFSGRQFSNSRSEMNVSTLELGDSALYLCASSLGLAGSTDTQYFGPGTRLTVL.

There are many counts of this clonotype. The rearrangement links TRBV7-9 to TRBJ2-7; D may be TRBD2 (6 bases). Deletions cut 8 bases from V and 3 bases from J, with 11 bases between. CDR1 and CDR2 from the germline V gene are SEHNR and FQNEAQ (reference sequence). The CDR3 runs 12 residues. The CDR3 is CASRGTGYEQYF. The CDR3, as DNA: TGTGCCAGCCGGGGGACGGGCTACGAGCAGTACTTC.

This clonotype has a count of ten or more. The rearrangement links TRBV20-1 to TRBJ2-1; 10 nucleotides align to TRBD2. J gave up 0 bases and V 1 base, and 6 bases lay outside the gene matches. This CDR3 region has 17 residues. In germline, CDR1 is DFQATT, CDR2 SNEGSKA (reference sequence). In DNA form, the CDR3 reads TGCAGTGCTAGAGCTAGGGGACTAGCGAACTCCTACAATGAGCAGTTCTTC. Protein product: CSARARGLANSYNEQFF.

This clonotype was observed many times. This chain connects TRBV5-1 to TRBJ2-2; perhaps TRBD1 as D (6 bases). The CDR3 is made up of 16 amino acids. Trimming cost V 4 bases and J 1 base, with 14 bases left between them. The germline V gene has CDR1 SGHRS and CDR2 YFSETQ. CDR3 bases: TGCGCCAGCAGCATAAAACAGGGAGAGAACACCGGGGAGCTGTTTTTT. This encodes CASSIKQGENTGELFF.

The table lists this clonotype with many counts. The V call is TRBV10-3, the J call TRBJ2-1; 8 nucleotides line up with TRBD2. Per the germline V gene, CDR1 is ENHRY and CDR2 is SYGVKD. This CDR3 has 14 amino acids. The junction had 10 bases not matched to a gene; V was cut back by 7 bases and J by 8 bases. The CDR3 coding sequence is TGTGCCATCAACCCGGGACTAGGGGTCGATGAGCAGTTCTTC. It translates to CAINPGLGVDEQFF.

This clonotype was counted at least ten times. This rearrangement joins TRBV5-4 to TRBJ2-1; D not certain. With 0 bases removed from V and 0 bases from J, the gap between germline ends came to 7 bases. The length of the CDR3 is 15 residues. CDR1 is SGHNT, CDR2 YYREEE, per germline (reference sequence). CDR3 nucleotide sequence: TGTGCCAGCAGCTTGGGACTCCCCTCCTACAATGAGCAGTTCTTC. The encoded protein is CASSLGLPSYNEQFF.

There are a few counts of this clonotype. CDR3 protein: CSATDRGPADTQYF. In DNA form, the CDR3 reads TGCAGTGCTACGGACAGGGGGCCCGCAGATACGCAGTATTTT. The rearrangement joins TRBV20-1 to TRBJ2-3; 11 bases are shared with TRBD1. Germline V gene data show CDR1 as DFQATT and CDR2 as SNEGSKA (reference sequence). CDR3 length equals 14 residues. The V and J ends lost 4 bases and 4 bases, in that order; junction bases with no gene match: 4.

This clonotype was observed a few times. The rearrangement links TRBV7-9 to TRBJ2-1, with 12 bases identical to TRBD2. The CDR3 totals 16 residues. Germline values: CDR1 SEHNR, CDR2 FQNEAQ (reference sequence). Trimming took 1 base from V and 7 from J; bases not matched to a gene: 5. The CDR3 DNA follows: TGTGCCAGCAGCTTAGTCCTAGCGGGGGGGCAAAATGAGCAGTTCTTC. This translates into CASSLVLAGGQNEQFF.

This clonotype has at least ten counts. The rearrangement links TRBV7-9 to TRBJ1-2; D may be TRBD1 (5 bases). Trimming shortened V by 7 bases and J by 3 bases, and 9 bases separated the two germline ends. Per the germline V gene, CDR1 is SEHNR and CDR2 is FQNEAQ (reference sequence). The CDR3 runs 12 residues. CDR3 sequence reads: CASTMTDYGYTF. The CDR3 DNA is TGTGCCAGCACCATGACAGACTATGGCTACACCTTC.

Only a few counts were recorded for this clonotype. The CDR3: CSAPTTYYEQYF. The CDR3 DNA follows: TGCAGTGCCCCGACGACCTATTACGAGCAGTACTTC. This chain connects TRBV20-1 to TRBJ2-7, with D uncertain. This CDR3 contains 12 residues. The germline CDR1 and CDR2 sequences are DFQATT and SNEGSKA (reference sequence). Trimming removed 6 bases from V and 4 bases from J, with 13 bases in between.

This clonotype was seen many times. The chain couples TRBV18 to TRBJ1-1, with 9 positions matching TRBD1. The germline V gene encodes CDR1 KGHSH and CDR2 LQKENI. This CDR3 is built from 14 residues. V gave up 1 base and J gave up 9 bases; unmatched junction bases: 6. The CDR3: CASSPLSGTGKAFF. The CDR3 coding sequence is TGTGCCAGCTCACCACTCTCCGGGACAGGGAAAGCTTTCTTT. Looking up the rest from reference TRBV18 and TRBJ1-1 gives the full variable domain: NAGVMQNPRHLVRRRGQEARLRCSPMKGHSHVYWYRQLPEEGLKFMVYLQKENIIDESGMPKERFSAEFPKEGPSILRIQQVVRGDSAAYFCASSPLSGTGKAFFGQGTRLTVV.

The genes are TRBV6-5 and TRBJ1-3; the D is unclear. This CDR3 spans 14 amino acids. With 5 bases removed from V and 1 base from J, the gap between germline ends came to 9 bases. CDR1 and CDR2 from the germline V gene are MNHEY and SVGAGI. The CDR3 DNA reads TGTGCCAGCAGTGCTGGCTGGTCTGGAAACACCATATATTTT. This translates into CASSAGWSGNTIYF.

In this sample, this clonotype turned up many times. The chain links TRBV5-1 to TRBJ2-4, with D perhaps assigned TRBD1 or TRBD2 (6 bases each). The V end was cut by 4 bases, the J end by 1 base, with 12 bases between. Germline-derived CDR1 and CDR2 are SGHRS and YFSETQ. The CDR3 runs to 15 residues. The CDR3 nucleotides are TGCGCCAGCAGCCAAGGAGGGGGGGCCAAAAACATTCAGTACTTC. The encoded protein is CASSQGGGAKNIQYF.

This clonotype was counted many times. The V and J genes are TRBV10-2 and TRBJ2-3; possible D gene TRBD2, 6 bases. Germline lookup yields CDR1 WSHSY and CDR2 SAAADI. CDR3 length: 16 amino acids. Trimming took 0 bases from V and 2 from J, leaving 12 bases between them. This chain's CDR3 is CASSESYGGSTDTQYF. CDR3 nucleotide sequence: TGCGCCAGCAGTGAGTCGTACGGGGGATCCACAGATACGCAGTATTTT.

A word on this clonotype: A much bigger clone sits one base away, suggesting this may be a read error. The chain employs TRBV7-8 and TRBJ2-4; no reliable D call. This CDR3 is 17 amino acids long. Germline values: CDR1 SGHVS, CDR2 FQNEAQ. As DNA, the CDR3 is TGTGCCAGCACCTTAGCTTTCTCCGGCCGAAATAAAAACATTCAGTACTTC. Its protein product is CASTLAFSGRNKNIQYF.

The rearrangement joins TRBV7-9 to TRBJ2-1, with no clear D. The germline gives CDR1 SEHNR, CDR2 FQNEAQ (reference sequence). Trimming removed 2 bases at V and 5 bases at J, with 10 bases between. The CDR3 contains 14 residues. Here the CDR3 DNA reads TGTGCCAGCAGCTTACTTTTGGTTGACAATGAGCAGTTCTTC. Translation: CASSLLLVDNEQFF.

The V and J genes are TRBV28 and TRBJ1-4, with D maybe TRBD1 (5 bases). The germline V gene has CDR1 MDHEN and CDR2 SYDVKM. CDR3 length: 18 amino acids. V was pared by 1 base and J by 5 bases, with 20 bases between. The DNA for the CDR3 is TGTGCCAGCAGTTTATTGGGGCCCGGAACAGGAACAAATGAAAAACTGTTTTTT. It is translated as CASSLLGPGTGTNEKLFF.

This clonotype was observed many times. Germline is not matched at one junction end, which may reflect a read error. This rearrangement joins TRBV24-1 to TRBJ1-4; D not resolved. Per the germline V gene, CDR1 is KGHDR and CDR2 is SFDVKD. CDR3 length: 14 residues. As DNA, the CDR3 is TGTGCCACCAGTGATTCTTGGACTAGTGAAAAACTGTTTTTT. Its translation is CATSDSWTSEKLFF.